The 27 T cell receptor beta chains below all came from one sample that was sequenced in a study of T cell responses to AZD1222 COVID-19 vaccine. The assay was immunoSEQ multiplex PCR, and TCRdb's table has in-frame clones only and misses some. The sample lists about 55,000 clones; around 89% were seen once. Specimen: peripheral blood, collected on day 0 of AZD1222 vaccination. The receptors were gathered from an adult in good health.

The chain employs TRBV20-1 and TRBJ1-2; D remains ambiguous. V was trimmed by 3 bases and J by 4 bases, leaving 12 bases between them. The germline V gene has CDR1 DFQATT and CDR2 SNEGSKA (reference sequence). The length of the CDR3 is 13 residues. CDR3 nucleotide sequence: TGCAGTGCTAGTACTCCCGCGGGCTATGGCTACACCTTC. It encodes CSASTPAGYGYTF.

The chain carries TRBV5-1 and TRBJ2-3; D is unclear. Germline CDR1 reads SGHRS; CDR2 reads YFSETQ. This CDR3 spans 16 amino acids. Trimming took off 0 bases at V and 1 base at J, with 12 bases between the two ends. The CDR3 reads CASSLDGVPGTDTQYF. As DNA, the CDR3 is TGCGCCAGCAGCTTGGATGGCGTCCCTGGCACAGATACGCAGTATTTT.

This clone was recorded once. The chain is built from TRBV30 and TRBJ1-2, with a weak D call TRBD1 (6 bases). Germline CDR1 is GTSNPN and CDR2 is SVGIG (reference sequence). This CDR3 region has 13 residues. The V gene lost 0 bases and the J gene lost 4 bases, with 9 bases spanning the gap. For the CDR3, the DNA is TGTGCCTGGAGTGTAGGGGGGATCTATGGCTACACCTTC. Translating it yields CAWSVGGIYGYTF.

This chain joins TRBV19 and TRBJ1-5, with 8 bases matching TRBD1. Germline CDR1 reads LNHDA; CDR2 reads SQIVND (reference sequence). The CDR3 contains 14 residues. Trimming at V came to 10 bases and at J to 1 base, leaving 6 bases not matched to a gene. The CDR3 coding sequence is TGTGCCACCACGACAGGGGTGAGCAATCAGCCCCAGCATTTT. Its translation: CATTTGVSNQPQHF.

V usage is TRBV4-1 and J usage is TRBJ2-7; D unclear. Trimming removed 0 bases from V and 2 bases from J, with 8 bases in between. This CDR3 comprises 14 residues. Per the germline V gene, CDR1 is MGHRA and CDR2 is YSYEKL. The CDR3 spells CASSQDSLAYEQYF. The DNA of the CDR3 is TGCGCCAGCAGCCAAGATAGTCTAGCCTACGAGCAGTACTTC.

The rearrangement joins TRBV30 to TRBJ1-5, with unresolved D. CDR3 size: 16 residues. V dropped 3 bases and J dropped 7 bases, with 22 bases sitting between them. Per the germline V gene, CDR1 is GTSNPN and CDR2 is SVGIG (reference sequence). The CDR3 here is CAWSRRSGEANQPQHF. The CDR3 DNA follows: TGTGCCTGGAGCCGGAGGTCAGGCGAGGCGAACCAGCCCCAGCATTTT.

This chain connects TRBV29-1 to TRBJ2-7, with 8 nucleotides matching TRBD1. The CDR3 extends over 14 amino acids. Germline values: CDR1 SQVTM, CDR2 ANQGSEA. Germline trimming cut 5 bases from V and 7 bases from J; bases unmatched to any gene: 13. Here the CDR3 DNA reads TGCAGCGTTTCCCCAGGGGGCGCGTCGAGGGAGCAGTACTTC. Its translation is CSVSPGGASREQYF.

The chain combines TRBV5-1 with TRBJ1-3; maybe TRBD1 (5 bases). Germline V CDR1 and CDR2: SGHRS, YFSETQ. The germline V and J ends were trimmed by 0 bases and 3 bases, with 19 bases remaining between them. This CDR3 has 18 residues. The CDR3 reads CASSLGVGTRRGGNTIYF. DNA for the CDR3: TGCGCCAGCAGCTTGGGAGTGGGGACCCGCCGGGGTGGAAACACCATATATTTT.

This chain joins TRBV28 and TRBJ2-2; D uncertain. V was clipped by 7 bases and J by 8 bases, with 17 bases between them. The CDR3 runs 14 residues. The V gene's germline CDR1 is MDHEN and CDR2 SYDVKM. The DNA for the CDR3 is TGTGCCAGCACCGTCCGGGTTAAAGGGGGGGAGCTGTTTTTT. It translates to CASTVRVKGGELFF.

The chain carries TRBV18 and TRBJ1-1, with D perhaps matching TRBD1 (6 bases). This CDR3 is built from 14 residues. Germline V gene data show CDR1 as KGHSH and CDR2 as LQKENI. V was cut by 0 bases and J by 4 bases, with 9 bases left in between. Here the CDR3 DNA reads TGTGCCAGCTCACCACCGAGGGGGTTCACTGAAGCTTTCTTT. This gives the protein CASSPPRGFTEAFF. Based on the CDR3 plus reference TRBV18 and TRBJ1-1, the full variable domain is NAGVMQNPRHLVRRRGQEARLRCSPMKGHSHVYWYRQLPEEGLKFMVYLQKENIIDESGMPKERFSAEFPKEGPSILRIQQVVRGDSAAYFCASSPPRGFTEAFFGQGTRLTVV.

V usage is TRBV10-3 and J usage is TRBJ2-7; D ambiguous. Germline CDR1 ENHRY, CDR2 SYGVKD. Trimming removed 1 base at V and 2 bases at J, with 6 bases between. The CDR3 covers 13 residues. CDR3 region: CAISELQAYEQYF. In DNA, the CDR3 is TGTGCCATCAGTGAGTTGCAGGCCTACGAGCAGTACTTC.

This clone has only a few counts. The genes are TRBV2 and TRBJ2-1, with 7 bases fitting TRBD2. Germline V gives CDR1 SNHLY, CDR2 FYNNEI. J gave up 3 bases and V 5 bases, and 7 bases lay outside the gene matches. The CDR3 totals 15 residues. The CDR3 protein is CASSWGGQIYNEQFF. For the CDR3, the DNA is TGTGCCAGCAGTTGGGGAGGGCAGATCTACAATGAGCAGTTCTTC.

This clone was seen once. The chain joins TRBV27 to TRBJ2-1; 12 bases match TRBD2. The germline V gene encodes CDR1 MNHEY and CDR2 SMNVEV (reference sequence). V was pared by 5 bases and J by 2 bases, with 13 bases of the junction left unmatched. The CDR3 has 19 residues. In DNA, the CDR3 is TGTGCCAGCAGTCCCCGACTAGCGGGAGAGATGGTTCCCTACAATGAGCAGTTCTTC. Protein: CASSPRLAGEMVPYNEQFF.

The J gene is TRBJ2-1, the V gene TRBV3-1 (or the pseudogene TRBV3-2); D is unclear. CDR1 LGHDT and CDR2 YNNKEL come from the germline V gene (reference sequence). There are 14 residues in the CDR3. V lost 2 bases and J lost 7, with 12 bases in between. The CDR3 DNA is TGTGCCAGCAGCCAACCAATAGAAAAAAATGAGCAGTTCTTC. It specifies CASSQPIEKNEQFF.

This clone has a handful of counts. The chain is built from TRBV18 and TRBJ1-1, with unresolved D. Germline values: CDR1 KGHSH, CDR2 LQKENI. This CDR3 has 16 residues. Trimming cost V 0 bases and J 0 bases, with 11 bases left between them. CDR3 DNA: TGTGCCAGCTCACCACCTACGACCGCCCTGAACACTGAAGCTTTCTTT. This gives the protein CASSPPTTALNTEAFF.

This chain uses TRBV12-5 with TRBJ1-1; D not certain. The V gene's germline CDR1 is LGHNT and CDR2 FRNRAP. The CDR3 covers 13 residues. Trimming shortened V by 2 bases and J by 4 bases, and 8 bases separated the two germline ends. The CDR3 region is CASGLIGSTEAFF. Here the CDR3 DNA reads TGTGCTAGTGGTTTGATAGGGAGCACTGAAGCTTTCTTT.

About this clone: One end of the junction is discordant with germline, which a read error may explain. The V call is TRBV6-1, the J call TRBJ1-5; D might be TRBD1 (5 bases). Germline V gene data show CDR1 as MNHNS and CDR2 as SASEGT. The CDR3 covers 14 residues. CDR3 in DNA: TGTGCCAGCCGTGAGGCAGGGAGCAATCAGCCCCAGCATTTT. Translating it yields CASREAGSNQPQHF.

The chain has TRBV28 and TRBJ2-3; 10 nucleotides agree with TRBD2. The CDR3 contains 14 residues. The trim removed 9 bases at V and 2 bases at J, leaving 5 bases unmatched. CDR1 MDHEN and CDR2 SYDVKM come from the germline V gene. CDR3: CASTGTSDTDTQYF. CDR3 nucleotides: TGTGCCAGTACCGGGACTAGCGACACAGATACGCAGTATTTT.

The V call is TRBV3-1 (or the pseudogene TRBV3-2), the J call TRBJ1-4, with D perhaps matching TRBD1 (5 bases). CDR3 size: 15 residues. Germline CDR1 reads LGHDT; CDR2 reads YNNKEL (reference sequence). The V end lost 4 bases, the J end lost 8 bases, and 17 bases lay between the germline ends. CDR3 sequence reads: CASSPQLGGQEKLFF. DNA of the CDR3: TGTGCCAGCAGCCCGCAACTCGGGGGTCAGGAAAAACTGTTTTTT.

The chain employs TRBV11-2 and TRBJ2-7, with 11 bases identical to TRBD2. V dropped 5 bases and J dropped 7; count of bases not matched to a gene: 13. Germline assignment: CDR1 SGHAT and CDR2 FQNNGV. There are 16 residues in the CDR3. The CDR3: CASSPVPGLAAFEQYF. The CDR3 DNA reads TGTGCCAGCAGCCCCGTGCCGGGACTAGCGGCTTTTGAGCAGTACTTC.

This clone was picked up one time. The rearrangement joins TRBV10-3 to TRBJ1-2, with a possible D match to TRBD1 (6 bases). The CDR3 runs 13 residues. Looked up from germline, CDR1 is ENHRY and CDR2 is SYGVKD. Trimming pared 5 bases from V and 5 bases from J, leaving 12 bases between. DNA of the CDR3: TGTGCCATCAGTAACGACCAGGGGTATGGCTACACCTTC. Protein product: CAISNDQGYGYTF.

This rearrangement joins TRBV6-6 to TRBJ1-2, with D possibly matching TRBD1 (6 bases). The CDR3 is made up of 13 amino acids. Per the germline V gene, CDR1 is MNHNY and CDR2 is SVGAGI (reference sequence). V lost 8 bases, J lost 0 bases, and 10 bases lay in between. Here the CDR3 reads CASEDSSNYGYTF. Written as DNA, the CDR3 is TGTGCCAGCGAGGACAGCTCTAACTATGGCTACACCTTC.

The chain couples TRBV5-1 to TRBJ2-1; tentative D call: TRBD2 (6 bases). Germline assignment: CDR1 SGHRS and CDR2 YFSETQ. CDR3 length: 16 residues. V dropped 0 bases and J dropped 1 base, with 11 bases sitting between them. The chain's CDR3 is CASSLGGMRSYNEQFF. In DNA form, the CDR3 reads TGCGCCAGCAGCTTGGGCGGGATGAGGTCCTACAATGAGCAGTTCTTC.

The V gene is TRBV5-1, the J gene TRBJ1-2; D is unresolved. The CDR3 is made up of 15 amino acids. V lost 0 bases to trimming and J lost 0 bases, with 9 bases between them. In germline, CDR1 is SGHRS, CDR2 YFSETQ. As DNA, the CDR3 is TGCGCCAGCAGCTTGGATGGGGTAGCTAACTATGGCTACACCTTC. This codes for CASSLDGVANYGYTF.

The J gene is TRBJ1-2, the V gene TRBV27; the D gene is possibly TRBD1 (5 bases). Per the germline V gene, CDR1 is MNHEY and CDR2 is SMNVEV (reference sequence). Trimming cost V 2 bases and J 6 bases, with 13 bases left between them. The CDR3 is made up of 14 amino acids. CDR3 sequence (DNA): TGTGCCAGCAGTTTAGGGGCATCCATACATGGCTACACCTTC. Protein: CASSLGASIHGYTF.

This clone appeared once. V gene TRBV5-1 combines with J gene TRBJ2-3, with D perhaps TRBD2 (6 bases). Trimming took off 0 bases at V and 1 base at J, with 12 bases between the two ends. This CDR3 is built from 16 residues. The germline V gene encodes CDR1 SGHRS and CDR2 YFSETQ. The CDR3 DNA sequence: TGCGCCAGCAGCTTGGAGCAGCGGGTCGGCACAGATACGCAGTATTTT. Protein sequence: CASSLEQRVGTDTQYF.

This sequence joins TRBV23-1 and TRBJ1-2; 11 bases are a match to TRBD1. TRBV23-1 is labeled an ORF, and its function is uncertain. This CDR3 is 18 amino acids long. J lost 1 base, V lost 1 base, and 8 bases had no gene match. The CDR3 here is CASSQFGGTGGVNYGYTF. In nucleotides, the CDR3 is TGCGCCAGCAGTCAATTTGGTGGGACAGGGGGAGTTAACTATGGCTACACCTTC.